The 28 T cell receptor beta chains below were found in one sample sequenced in a study of response to subunit inactivated influenza vaccine. TCRdb redid the calling of the RT-PCR reads with MiXCR, one entry per CDR3 protein. The sample records hundreds of thousands of distinct CDR3 sequences, 18% being singletons. This specimen was PBMCs from blood, taken about 5 days after vaccination. These receptor sequences come from a man in his forties or fifties who received an inactivated influenza vaccine.

This clonotype turned up a few times. The chain employs TRBV6-5 and TRBJ2-3; D not certain. V lost 3 bases, J lost 2 bases, and 6 bases lay in between. Germline lookup yields CDR1 MNHEY and CDR2 SVGAGI. The CDR3 loop spans 13 amino acids. The CDR3 nucleotides are TGTGCCAGCAGTTATGATAACACAGATACGCAGTATTTT. The encoded protein is CASSYDNTDTQYF.

This chain joins TRBV7-2 and TRBJ1-1; TRBD1 might be the D (5 bases). V dropped 8 bases and J dropped 1 base, with 14 bases sitting between them. The CDR3 loop spans 14 amino acids. The germline CDR1 and CDR2 sequences are SGHTA and FQGNSA. CDR3 coding DNA: TGTGCCAGCCGAAGGGGCCGGGCGAACACTGAAGCTTTCTTT. Translation: CASRRGRANTEAFF.

The sample holds a few counts of this clonotype. The chain recombines TRBV20-1 with TRBJ2-5; 8 bases align to TRBD2. The CDR3 consists of 18 residues. CDR1 is DFQATT, CDR2 SNEGSKA, per germline (reference sequence). With 3 bases clipped from V and 5 bases from J, the junction kept 20 bases outside the gene matches. The CDR3, as DNA: TGCAGTGCTAGGTCGGGGCGTCGGAAAAGCGGGAGTTTGGAGACCCAGTACTTC. Protein sequence: CSARSGRRKSGSLETQYF.

This clonotype occurred a few times. The chain joins TRBV4-1 to TRBJ1-1, with 10 bases matching TRBD1. The CDR3 totals 16 residues. Germline lookup yields CDR1 MGHRA and CDR2 YSYEKL. V gave up 1 base and J gave up 0 bases; unmatched junction bases: 2. CDR3 in DNA: TGCGCCAGCAGCCAAGTGGGGACAGGGGTGAACACTGAAGCTTTCTTT. As protein: CASSQVGTGVNTEAFF.

This clonotype has just a few counts. V usage is TRBV9 and J usage is TRBJ2-7; D possibly matches TRBD1 or TRBD2 (5 bases each). Germline CDR1 and CDR2: SGDLS and YYNGEE. Trimming removed 3 bases from V and 5 bases from J, with 15 bases in between. CDR3 length: 14 amino acids. The CDR3: CASSANWGLDEQYF. The CDR3 nucleotides read TGTGCCAGCAGCGCCAATTGGGGGTTGGACGAGCAGTACTTC.

The sample holds a few counts of this clonotype. J is TRBJ2-1 and V is TRBV5-1, with 9 positions matching TRBD2. Germline CDR1 SGHRS, CDR2 YFSETQ. This CDR3 is 15 amino acids long. Trimming removed 5 bases from V and 3 bases from J; junction bases left unmatched: 6. The CDR3 coding sequence is TGCGCCAGCAGAGCGGAACTAGCGGGCTACAATGAGCAGTTCTTC. Translation: CASRAELAGYNEQFF.

This clonotype was seen a handful of times. The chain links TRBV6-1 to TRBJ1-4; D ambiguous. The V gene's germline CDR1 is MNHNS and CDR2 SASEGT. V lost 8 bases to trimming and J lost 6 bases, with 13 bases between them. The CDR3 runs to 13 residues. For the CDR3, the DNA is TGTGCCAGCCGACTTGGGGTCGATGAAAAACTGTTTTTT. Translating it yields CASRLGVDEKLFF.

The chain is built from TRBV12-3 or TRBV12-4 and TRBJ2-7; 11 bases map to TRBD1. This CDR3 is built from 13 residues. Losses at the gene ends were 7 bases for V and 6 bases for J; bases not matched to a gene: 5. CDR3 sequence reads: CASKGQGAIEQYF. The DNA of the CDR3 is TGTGCCAGCAAAGGACAGGGGGCGATCGAGCAGTACTTC.

The chain uses TRBV24-1 and TRBJ2-5; TRBD2 might be the D (6 bases). CDR3 length equals 13 residues. Germline values: CDR1 KGHDR, CDR2 SFDVKD. V lost 7 bases, J lost 5 bases, and 13 bases lay in between. The CDR3 nucleotides are TGTGCCACCAGAGACTCTGGGGGGGAGACCCAGTACTTC. Translated, it gives CATRDSGGETQYF.

This clonotype appeared a few times. This rearrangement joins TRBV7-2 to TRBJ2-7; a possible D gene is TRBD1 (6 bases). V was shortened by 5 bases and J by 7 bases, with 18 bases between the two germline ends. The length of the CDR3 is 14 residues. Germline V gene data show CDR1 as SGHTA and CDR2 as FQGNSA. CDR3 residues: CASSGRVPTGEQYF. The CDR3, as DNA: TGTGCCAGCAGCGGCCGGGTCCCTACAGGGGAGCAGTACTTC.

The chain combines TRBV7-9 with TRBJ1-1, with D unclear. This CDR3 is built from 15 residues. Per the germline V gene, CDR1 is SEHNR and CDR2 is FQNEAQ (reference sequence). Trimming removed 0 bases at V and 3 bases at J, with 11 bases between. The CDR3: CASSLAYGHDTEAFF. Written as DNA, the CDR3 is TGTGCCAGCAGCTTAGCGTACGGGCACGACACTGAAGCTTTCTTT.

This clonotype was counted only a few times. The rearrangement links TRBV5-1 to TRBJ2-3; no clear D gene. V dropped 7 bases and J dropped 6 bases, with 18 bases sitting between them. The CDR3 covers 14 residues. Looked up from germline, CDR1 is SGHRS and CDR2 is YFSETQ. CDR3 bases: TGCGCCAGCGGACGGGTGGCGGAAGGGGATACGCAGTATTTT. Translation gives CASGRVAEGDTQYF.

The chain uses TRBV10-3 and TRBJ2-7, with TRBD2 matching over 12 bases. The CDR3 covers 15 residues. Losses at the gene ends were 4 bases for V and 5 bases for J; bases not matched to a gene: 6. Looked up from germline, CDR1 is ENHRY and CDR2 is SYGVKD. In nucleotides, the CDR3 is TGTGCCATCAGTGGGCTCCTAGCGGGGGGGGACGAGCAGTACTTC. It specifies CAISGLLAGGDEQYF.

This clonotype was observed a few times. The chain links TRBV6-1 to TRBJ2-5; D is ambiguous. From germline, CDR1 is MNHNS and CDR2 SASEGT. CDR3 length equals 12 residues. Trimming left V 7 bases short and J 2 bases short, with 8 bases between. The CDR3 DNA follows: TGTGCCAGCACGGTGCGGCAAGAGACCCAGTACTTC. It is translated as CASTVRQETQYF.

The gene calls are TRBV12-3 or TRBV12-4 and TRBJ2-5, with D perhaps TRBD1 (6 bases). The CDR3 length is 14 residues. Trimming left V 9 bases short and J 1 base short, with 15 bases between. The CDR3, as DNA: TGTGCCAGTAATCAAGGACAGCCCCAAGAGACCCAGTACTTC. This translates into CASNQGQPQETQYF.

J is TRBJ2-5 and V is TRBV7-8; D not resolved. Germline CDR1 SGHVS, CDR2 FQNEAQ. This CDR3 is built from 16 residues. V was clipped by 3 bases and J by 4 bases, with 18 bases between them. The DNA of the CDR3 is TGTGCCAGCAGCTTTTTGGCAAGCGCACGGCGAGAGACCCAGTACTTC. Residues: CASSFLASARRETQYF.

This clonotype was observed many times. The chain combines TRBV29-1 with TRBJ2-5; D possibly corresponds to TRBD2 (5 bases). The ends were cut back, 5 bases at V and 6 bases at J, with 7 bases in the middle. Looked up from germline, CDR1 is SQVTM and CDR2 is ANQGSEA. The CDR3 is 10 amino acids. This chain's CDR3 is CSVHGKTQYF. The CDR3 DNA is TGCAGCGTTCACGGGAAGACCCAGTACTTC.

This clonotype has a handful of counts. This rearrangement joins TRBV4-3 to TRBJ2-1, with D perhaps TRBD1 (6 bases). V lost 0 bases, J lost 2 bases, and 14 bases lay in between. CDR1 LGHNA and CDR2 YSLEER come from the germline V gene. This CDR3 contains 17 residues. Here the CDR3 DNA reads TGCGCCAGCAGCCAAGATCCCGTGGGGGCGACCTACAATGAGCAGTTCTTC. Translating gives CASSQDPVGATYNEQFF.

Only a few counts were recorded for this clonotype. The J gene is TRBJ1-1, the V gene TRBV7-6; D gene ambiguous. The CDR3 spans 13 residues. Between the trimmed V and J ends, which lost 8 bases and 1 base, there was a span of 11 bases. Germline CDR1 reads SGHVS; CDR2 reads FNYEAQ. The CDR3 sequence: CASGFTQNTEAFF. The DNA of the CDR3 is TGTGCCAGCGGTTTCACCCAGAACACTGAAGCTTTCTTT.

This clonotype has more than one count but fewer than ten. A clone one base away is much larger, so this may be a read error. The rearrangement uses TRBV28 and TRBJ2-7, with 8 bases lining up with TRBD2. The germline V gene has CDR1 MDHEN and CDR2 SYDVKM. The CDR3 spans 16 residues. V lost 5 bases to trimming and J lost 3 bases; unmatched junction nucleotides: 12. The CDR3 DNA reads TGTGCCAGCAGTATTTCTGCTAGCGGGTTACTCTACGAGCAGTACTTC. This codes for CASSISASGLLYEQYF.

This clonotype was detected only a few times. This chain links TRBV12-3 or TRBV12-4 with TRBJ2-7, with TRBD1 matching 8 bases. With 6 bases clipped from V and 2 bases from J, the junction kept 9 bases outside the gene matches. The CDR3 loop spans 15 amino acids. Here the CDR3 reads CASRRTLTGAYEQYF. The CDR3 DNA sequence: TGTGCCAGCAGACGTACCTTGACAGGGGCCTACGAGCAGTACTTC.

The CDR3 DNA follows: TGCAGTGCTACTCCAGGGAATTATCAGCCCCAGCATTTT. Protein: CSATPGNYQPQHF. The chain couples TRBV20-1 to TRBJ1-5; perhaps TRBD1 as D (5 bases). V dropped 4 bases and J dropped 5 bases, with 12 bases sitting between them. Germline CDR1 DFQATT, CDR2 SNEGSKA (reference sequence). The CDR3 loop spans 13 amino acids.

This chain connects TRBV12-3 or TRBV12-4 to TRBJ2-5; 15 bases agree with TRBD2. The CDR3 extends over 17 amino acids. The V and J ends lost 4 bases and 5 bases, in that order; junction bases with no gene match: 8. The CDR3, as DNA: TGTGCCAGCAGTTGGGGACTAGCGGGGGGCCGTGGGGAGACCCAGTACTTC. This translates into CASSWGLAGGRGETQYF.

V usage is TRBV7-3 and J usage is TRBJ2-1, with 7 positions matching TRBD2. Germline V CDR1 and CDR2: SGHTA, FQGTGA. The CDR3 has 17 residues. The trim removed 2 bases at V and 5 bases at J, leaving 12 bases unmatched. CDR3 in amino acids: CASSLVRSGTRHNEQFF. The DNA for the CDR3 is TGTGCCAGCAGCTTAGTAAGGAGCGGGACTCGCCACAATGAGCAGTTCTTC.

This chain links TRBV18 with TRBJ1-5, with TRBD1 matching 9 bases. V lost 3 bases, J lost 6 bases, and 3 bases stayed unmatched. The CDR3 has 14 amino acids. The germline CDR1 and CDR2 sequences are KGHSH and LQKENI. The CDR3 region has the DNA TGTGCCAGCTCACCCCAGACAGGGGGTCAGCCCCAGCATTTT. The encoded protein is CASSPQTGGQPQHF.

As regards this clonotype: The junction shows a germline mismatch at one end, possibly a read error. J is TRBJ1-1 and V is TRBV6-2 or TRBV6-3, with D perhaps TRBD1 (6 bases). Germline loops: CDR1 MNHEY, CDR2 SVGEGT. This CDR3 is built from 14 residues. CDR3 in amino acids: CASTYGTKNTEAFF. CDR3 DNA: TGTGCCAGCACTTACGGGACAAAGAACACTGAAGCTTTCTTT.

In its sample, this clonotype was seen many times. The chain couples TRBV3-1 to TRBJ2-5; no reliable D call. V lost 0 bases and J lost 7, with 6 bases in between. CDR3 length: 12 amino acids. Germline CDR1 LGHDT, CDR2 YNNKEL (reference sequence). Here the CDR3 DNA reads TGTGCCAGCAGCCAAGATAGGAGGACCCAGTACTTC. It is translated as CASSQDRRTQYF.

This chain uses TRBV9 with TRBJ2-5; no definite D call. The CDR3 consists of 14 residues. Germline V lookup: CDR1 SGDLS, CDR2 YYNGEE. Trimming shortened V by 1 base and J by 5 bases, and 12 bases separated the two germline ends. CDR3 DNA sequence: TGTGCCAGCAGCGTAAGGGCAGGATGGGAGACCCAGTACTTC. Translated: CASSVRAGWETQYF.